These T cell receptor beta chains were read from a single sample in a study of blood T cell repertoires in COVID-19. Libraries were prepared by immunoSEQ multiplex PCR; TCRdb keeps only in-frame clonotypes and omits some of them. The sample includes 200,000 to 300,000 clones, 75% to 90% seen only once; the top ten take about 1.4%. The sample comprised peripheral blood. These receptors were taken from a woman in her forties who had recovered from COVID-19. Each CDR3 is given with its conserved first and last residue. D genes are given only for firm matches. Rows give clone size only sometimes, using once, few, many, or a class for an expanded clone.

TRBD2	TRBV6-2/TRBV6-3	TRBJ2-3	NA	CASSPGTSAVQYF	TGTGCCAGCAGTCCCGGGACTAGTGCTGTGCAGTATTTT
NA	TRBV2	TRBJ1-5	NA	CASSGGRGNQPQHF	TGTGCCAGCAGTGGGGGCAGGGGTAATCAGCCCCAGCATTTT
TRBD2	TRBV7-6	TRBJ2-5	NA	CASSFLAGGQETQYF	TGTGCCAGCAGCTTTCTAGCGGGGGGTCAAGAGACCCAGTACTTC
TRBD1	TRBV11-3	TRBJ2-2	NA	CASSGTVGELFF	TGTGCCAGCAGCGGGACAGTCGGGGAGCTGTTTTTT
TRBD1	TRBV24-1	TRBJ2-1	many	CATSVGQGPSNEQFF	TGTGCCACCAGTGTGGGACAGGGGCCCTCCAATGAGCAGTTCTTC
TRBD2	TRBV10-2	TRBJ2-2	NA	CASSESRLAENTGELFF	TGCGCCAGCAGTGAGTCCCGGCTAGCGGAGAACACCGGGGAGCTGTTTTTT
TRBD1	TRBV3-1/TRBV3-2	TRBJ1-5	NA	CASSQTGQGSDQPQHF	TGTGCCAGCAGCCAAACGGGACAGGGATCGGATCAGCCCCAGCATTTT
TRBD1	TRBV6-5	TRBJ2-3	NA	CASSRGTGGTDTQYF	TGTGCCAGCAGTAGGGGGACAGGGGGAACAGATACGCAGTATTTT
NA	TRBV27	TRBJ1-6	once	CASSELNSPLHF	TGTGCCAGCAGTGAACTCAATTCACCCCTCCACTTT
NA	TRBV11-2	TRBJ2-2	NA	CASNLLGLGGTGELFF	TGTGCCAGCAACTTACTTGGACTAGGGGGGACCGGGGAGCTGTTTTTT
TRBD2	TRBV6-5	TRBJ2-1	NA	CASRILAGGNNEQFF	TGTGCCAGCAGAATTCTAGCGGGGGGAAACAATGAGCAGTTCTTC
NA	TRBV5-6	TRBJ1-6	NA	CASSRPGGGRGHSPLHF	TGTGCCAGCAGCCGCCCGGGCGGGGGAAGGGGCCATTCACCCCTCCACTTT
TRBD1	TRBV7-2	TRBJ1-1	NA	CASSLPRTGSTEAFF	TGTGCCAGCAGCTTACCGCGGACAGGGTCTACTGAAGCTTTCTTT
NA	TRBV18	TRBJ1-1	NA	CASSSTLNTEAFF	TGTGCCAGCTCAAGTACACTGAACACTGAAGCTTTCTTT
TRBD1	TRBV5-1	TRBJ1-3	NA	CASSPFQQGAAGNTIYF	TGCGCCAGCAGCCCTTTCCAACAGGGGGCGGCTGGAAACACCATATATTTT